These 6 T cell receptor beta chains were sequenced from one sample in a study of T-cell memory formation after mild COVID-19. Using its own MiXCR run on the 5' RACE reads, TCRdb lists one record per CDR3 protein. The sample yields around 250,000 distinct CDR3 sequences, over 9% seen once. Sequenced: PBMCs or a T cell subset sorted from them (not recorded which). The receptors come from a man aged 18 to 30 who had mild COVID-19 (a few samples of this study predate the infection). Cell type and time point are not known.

CDR3 sequence (DNA): TGCGCCAGCAGCTCAGGACGGGCGGGGGTCACAGATACGCAGTATTTT. It codes for CASSSGRAGVTDTQYF. The chain combines TRBV10-1 with TRBJ2-3; 7 nucleotides match TRBD2. With 6 bases clipped from V and 2 bases from J, the junction kept 11 bases outside the gene matches. Germline-derived CDR1 and CDR2 are WNHNN and SYGVQD (reference sequence). This CDR3 spans 16 amino acids.

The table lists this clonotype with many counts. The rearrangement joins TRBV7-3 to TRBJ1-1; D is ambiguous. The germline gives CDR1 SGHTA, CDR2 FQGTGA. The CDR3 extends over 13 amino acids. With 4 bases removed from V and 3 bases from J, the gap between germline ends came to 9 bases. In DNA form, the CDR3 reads TGTGCCAGCAGCTGGACTACCGACACTGAAGCTTTCTTT. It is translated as CASSWTTDTEAFF.

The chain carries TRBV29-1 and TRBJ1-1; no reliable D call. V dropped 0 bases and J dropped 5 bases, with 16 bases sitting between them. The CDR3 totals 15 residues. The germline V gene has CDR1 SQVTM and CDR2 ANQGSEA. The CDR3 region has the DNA TGCAGCGTTGAAGATCGACGACTAGAAAGGACTGAAGCTTTCTTT. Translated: CSVEDRRLERTEAFF.

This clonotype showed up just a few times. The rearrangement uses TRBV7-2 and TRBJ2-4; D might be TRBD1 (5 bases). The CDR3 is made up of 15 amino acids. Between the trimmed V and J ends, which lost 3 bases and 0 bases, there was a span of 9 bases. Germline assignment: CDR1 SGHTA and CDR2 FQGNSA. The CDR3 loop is CASSFSGLAKNIQYF. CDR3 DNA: TGTGCCAGCAGCTTCTCAGGGCTAGCCAAAAACATTCAGTACTTC.

The CDR3 sequence is CASSYSSRLRTDTQYF. CDR3 in DNA: TGTGCCAGCAGTTACTCGAGTAGGCTCCGCACAGATACGCAGTATTTT. The genes are TRBV6-5 and TRBJ2-3; D is unclear. CDR3 length: 16 residues. The germline CDR1 and CDR2 sequences are MNHEY and SVGAGI. V lost 0 bases and J 1 base, leaving 11 bases between the germline ends.

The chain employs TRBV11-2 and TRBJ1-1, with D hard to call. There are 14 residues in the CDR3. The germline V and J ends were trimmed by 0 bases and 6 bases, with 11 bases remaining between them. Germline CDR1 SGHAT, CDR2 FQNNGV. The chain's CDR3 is CASSLDRIDAEAFF. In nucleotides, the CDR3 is TGTGCCAGCAGCTTAGATCGGATAGACGCTGAAGCTTTCTTT. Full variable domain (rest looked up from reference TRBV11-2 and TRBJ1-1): EAGVAQSPRYKIIEKRQSVAFWCNPISGHATLYWYQQILGQGPKLLIQFQNNGVVDDSQLPKDRFSAERLKGVDSTLKIQPAKLEDSAVYLCASSLDRIDAEAFFGQGTRLTVV.